The sequence of this T cell receptor (beta chain) was determined in a study of cytomegalovirus exposure and HLA in healthy donors. Study-wide results and caveats: Later on, a genetic analysis was performed. It linked a missense variant in DCLRE1C with V- and J-gene trimming of TCR beta. CMV antigen specificity of three CMV-associated chains was confirmed in vitro. Several of the most significant clusters appeared, in a later analysis, to be linked to common viral pathogens.

The V and J ends lost 6 bases and 5 bases, in that order; junction bases with no gene match: 6. The germline CDR1 and CDR2 sequences are MDHEN and SYDVKM. CDR3 length equals 13 residues. The PCR made use of 60 Vbeta and 13 Jbeta primers. The data were produced by immunoSEQ multiplex PCR, yet TCRdb's version contains in-frame clones alone and is incomplete. The table shows 150,000 to 200,000 clones, with around 87% occurring only once. Note on this clone: Its antigen is still unknown.

V gene TRBV28 combines with J gene TRBJ1-2, with 7 bases fitting TRBD1. This TCR came from a woman aged 18 to 35 in good health and CMV-seronegative. The sample comprised PBMCs. DNA of the CDR3: TGTGCCAGCAGCCTGGGACAGTTTTATGGCTACACCTTC. The encoded protein is CASSLGQFYGYTF.